This TCR delta chain was sequenced during a study of gamma-delta chains in newborns, infants, children. At the level of the study: Polyclonal expansion of innate γδ T cells after birth follows microbial exposure.

TCRdb reapplied CATT to the reads. The repertoire has under 8,500 delta-chain clones, 0.66% of them found once; the top ten carry 15% to 19%. This clone has a handful of counts. One base away lies a much larger clone, so this may be a sequencing read error. Other DNA variants within this sample encode the same CDR3. This TCR was recovered from a child who was a newborn, infant or young child, either healthy, febrile or measles-vaccinated (not recorded which). What was sequenced was blood.

CDR3 protein: CACEGIRADKLIF. DNA for the CDR3: TGTGCCTGTGAGGGGATTCGCGCCGATAAACTCATCTTT. This sequence joins TRDV2 and TRDJ1; D possibly corresponds to TRDD3 (6 bases). Germline CDR1 is GEAIGNYY and CDR2 is EKD. The V end was cut by 4 bases, the J end by 3 bases, with 11 bases between. CDR3 length equals 13 residues.